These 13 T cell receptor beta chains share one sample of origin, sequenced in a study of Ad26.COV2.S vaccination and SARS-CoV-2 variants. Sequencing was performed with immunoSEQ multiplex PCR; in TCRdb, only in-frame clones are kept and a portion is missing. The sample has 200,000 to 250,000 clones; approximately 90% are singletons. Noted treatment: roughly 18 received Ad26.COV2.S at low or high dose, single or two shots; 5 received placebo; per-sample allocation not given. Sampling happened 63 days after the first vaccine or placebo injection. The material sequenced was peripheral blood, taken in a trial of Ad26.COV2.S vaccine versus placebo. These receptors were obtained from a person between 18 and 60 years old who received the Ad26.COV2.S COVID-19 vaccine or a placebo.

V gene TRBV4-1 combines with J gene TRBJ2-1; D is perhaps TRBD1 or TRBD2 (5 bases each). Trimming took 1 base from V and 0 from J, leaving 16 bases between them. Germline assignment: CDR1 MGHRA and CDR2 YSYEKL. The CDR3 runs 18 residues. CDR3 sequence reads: CASSQGPDMRGSYNEQFF. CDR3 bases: TGCGCCAGCAGCCAAGGTCCGGACATGAGGGGCTCCTACAATGAGCAGTTCTTC.

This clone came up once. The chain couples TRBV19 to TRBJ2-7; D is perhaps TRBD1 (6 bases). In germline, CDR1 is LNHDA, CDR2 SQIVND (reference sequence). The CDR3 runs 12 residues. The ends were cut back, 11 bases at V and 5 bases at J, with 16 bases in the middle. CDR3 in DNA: TGTGCCGTCAGGGGTGGGGTTAACGAGCAGTACTTC. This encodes CAVRGGVNEQYF.

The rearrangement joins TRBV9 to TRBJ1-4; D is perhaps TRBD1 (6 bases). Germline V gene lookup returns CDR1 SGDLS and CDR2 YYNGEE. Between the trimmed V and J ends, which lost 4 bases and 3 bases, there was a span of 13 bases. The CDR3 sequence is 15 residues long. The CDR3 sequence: CASSPGGPSNEKLFF. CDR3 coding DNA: TGTGCCAGCAGCCCCGGGGGGCCCTCTAATGAAAAACTGTTTTTT.

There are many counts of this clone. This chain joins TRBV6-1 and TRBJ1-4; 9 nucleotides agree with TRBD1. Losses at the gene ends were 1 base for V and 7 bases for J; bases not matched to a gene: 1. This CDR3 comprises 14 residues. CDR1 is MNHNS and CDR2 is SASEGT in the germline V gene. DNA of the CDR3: TGTGCCAGCAGTGAAGGGACAGGGGCTGAAAAACTGTTTTTT. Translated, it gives CASSEGTGAEKLFF.

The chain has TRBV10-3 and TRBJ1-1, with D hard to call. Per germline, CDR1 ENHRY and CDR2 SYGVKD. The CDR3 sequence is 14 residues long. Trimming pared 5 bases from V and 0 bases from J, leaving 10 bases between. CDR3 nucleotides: TGTGCCATCAGTCCGGACCTACTGAACACTGAAGCTTTCTTT. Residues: CAISPDLLNTEAFF.

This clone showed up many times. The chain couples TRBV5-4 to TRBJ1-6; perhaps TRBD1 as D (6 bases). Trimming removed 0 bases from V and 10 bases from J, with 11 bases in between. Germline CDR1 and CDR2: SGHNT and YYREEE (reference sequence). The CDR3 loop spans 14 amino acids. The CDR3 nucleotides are TGTGCCAGCAGCTTGGACAGGGAGGTCTCACCCCTCCACTTT. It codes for CASSLDREVSPLHF.

CDR3 DNA: TGTGCCAGCAGTGGGGACAGGGGGGCCAAAAACATTCAGTACTTC. Amino acids: CASSGDRGAKNIQYF. The rearrangement joins TRBV5-6 to TRBJ2-4; 11 bases line up with TRBD1. V was pared by 5 bases and J by 1 base, with 2 bases of the junction left unmatched. Germline CDR1 reads SGHDT; CDR2 reads YYEEEE. The CDR3 spans 15 residues.

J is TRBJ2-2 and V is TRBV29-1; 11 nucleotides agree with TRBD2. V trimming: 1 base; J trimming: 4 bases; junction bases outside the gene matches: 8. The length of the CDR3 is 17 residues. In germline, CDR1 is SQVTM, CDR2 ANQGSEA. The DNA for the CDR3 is TGCAGCGTTGAAGGGGCTAGCGGGAGGACCTCCACCGGGGAGCTGTTTTTT. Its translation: CSVEGASGRTSTGELFF.

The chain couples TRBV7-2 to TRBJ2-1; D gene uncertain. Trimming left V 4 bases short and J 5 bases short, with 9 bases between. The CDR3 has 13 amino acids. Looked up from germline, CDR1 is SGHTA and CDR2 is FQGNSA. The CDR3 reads CASSSRWDNEQFF. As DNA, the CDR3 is TGTGCCAGCAGCTCCCGGTGGGACAATGAGCAGTTCTTC.

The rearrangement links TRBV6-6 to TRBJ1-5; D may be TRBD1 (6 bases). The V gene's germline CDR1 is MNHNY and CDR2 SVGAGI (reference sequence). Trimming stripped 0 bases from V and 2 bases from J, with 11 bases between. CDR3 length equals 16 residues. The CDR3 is CASSYSARGGNQPQHF. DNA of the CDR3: TGTGCCAGCAGTTACTCAGCCAGGGGAGGCAATCAGCCCCAGCATTTT.

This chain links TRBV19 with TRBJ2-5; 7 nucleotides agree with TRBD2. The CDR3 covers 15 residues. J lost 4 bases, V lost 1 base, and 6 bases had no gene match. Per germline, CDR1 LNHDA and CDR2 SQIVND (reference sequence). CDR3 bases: TGTGCCAGTAGTATAGGGGGGACTATCGTAGAGACCCAGTACTTC. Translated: CASSIGGTIVETQYF.

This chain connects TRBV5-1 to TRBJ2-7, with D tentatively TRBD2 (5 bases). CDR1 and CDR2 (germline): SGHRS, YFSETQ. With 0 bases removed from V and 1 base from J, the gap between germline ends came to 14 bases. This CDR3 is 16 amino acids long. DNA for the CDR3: TGCGCCAGCAGCTTGGGCTGGGAGCCACTTTCCTACGAGCAGTACTTC. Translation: CASSLGWEPLSYEQYF.

The CDR3 region has the DNA TGCGCCAGCAGCCAAGCATGGGGCGGACGAGCTTTCTTT. It codes for CASSQAWGGRAFF. The chain is built from TRBV4-1 and TRBJ1-1, with D maybe TRBD1 (5 bases). The CDR3 consists of 13 residues. In germline, CDR1 is MGHRA, CDR2 YSYEKL. V was pared by 1 base and J by 10 bases, with 13 bases between.